This entry lists 30 T cell receptor beta chains sequenced from one sample in a study of OX40 agonist ivuxolimab in advanced cancers. TCRdb keeps only in-frame clones here, not all; method: immunoSEQ multiplex PCR. This table holds roughly 24,000 clones, 79% found once. The sequencing here drew on CD4+ or CD8+ T cells sorted from blood, taken in a trial of the OX40 agonist ivuxolimab. These receptors were taken from an adult with an advanced solid tumor such as melanoma, head and neck, liver or kidney cancer.

By share of the sample, this clone is medium-sized. The J gene is TRBJ2-1, the V gene TRBV5-1; 9 bases map to TRBD2. This CDR3 comprises 15 residues. The J segment lost 1 base and the V segment lost 4 bases, leaving 3 bases of the junction unmatched. Per germline, CDR1 SGHRS and CDR2 YFSETQ. As DNA, the CDR3 is TGCGCCAGCAGCCCGACTAGCGGATCCTACAATGAGCAGTTCTTC. Protein sequence: CASSPTSGSYNEQFF.

The J gene is TRBJ2-2, the V gene TRBV5-1; 8 bases agree with TRBD1. The CDR3 contains 15 residues. CDR1 SGHRS and CDR2 YFSETQ come from the germline V gene. V gave up 4 bases and J gave up 5 bases; unmatched junction bases: 7. CDR3 protein: CASSIDRGKTGELFF. Here the CDR3 DNA reads TGCGCCAGCAGCATAGACAGGGGAAAGACCGGGGAGCTGTTTTTT.

The J gene is TRBJ1-6, the V gene TRBV25-1, with a weak D call TRBD1 (5 bases). CDR1 and CDR2 (germline): MGHDK, SYGVNS. Trimming stripped 2 bases from V and 4 bases from J, with 12 bases between. The CDR3 spans 16 residues. This CDR3 is CASSEGAGRYNSPLHF. The CDR3 nucleotides read TGTGCCAGCAGTGAAGGGGCAGGGCGTTATAATTCACCCCTCCACTTT.

The chain recombines TRBV9 with TRBJ2-5, with 7 nucleotides matching TRBD1. V lost 0 bases to trimming and J lost 2 bases; unmatched junction nucleotides: 1. Germline V gives CDR1 SGDLS, CDR2 YYNGEE. The CDR3 loop spans 14 amino acids. CDR3 bases: TGTGCCAGCAGCGTAGAGGGGGCACAAGAGACCCAGTACTTC. It is translated as CASSVEGAQETQYF. Full variable domain (missing parts from reference TRBV9 and TRBJ2-5): DSGVTQTPKHLITATGQRVTLRCSPRSGDLSVYWYQQSLDQGLQFLIQYYNGEERAKGNILERFSAQQFPDLHSELNLSSLELGDSALYFCASSVEGAQETQYFGPGTRLLVL.

The CDR3 DNA reads as TGTGCCTGGAGTGGGATGGGACTCATGGAAGGCTACACCTTC. Translating gives CAWSGMGLMEGYTF. The chain recombines TRBV30 with TRBJ1-2; possible D gene TRBD1, 5 bases. Trimming took off 1 base at V and 8 bases at J, with 17 bases between the two ends. Germline CDR1 reads GTSNPN; CDR2 reads SVGIG (reference sequence). The CDR3 consists of 14 residues.

Comments on this clone: This same CDR3 is encoded by further DNA sequences in the sample. The rearrangement joins TRBV9 to TRBJ1-2; TRBD1 might be the D (5 bases). The germline gives CDR1 SGDLS, CDR2 YYNGEE. This CDR3 contains 13 residues. V gave up 0 bases and J gave up 3 bases, with 6 bases separating them. The CDR3 region is CASSVGGDYGYTF. CDR3 coding DNA: TGTGCCAGCAGCGTAGGGGGGGACTATGGCTACACCTTC. Filled out from reference TRBV9 and TRBJ1-2, the complete variable domain reads DSGVTQTPKHLITATGQRVTLRCSPRSGDLSVYWYQQSLDQGLQFLIQYYNGEERAKGNILERFSAQQFPDLHSELNLSSLELGDSALYFCASSVGGDYGYTFGSGTRLTVV.

This clone was seen more than once but under ten times. V usage is TRBV30 and J usage is TRBJ2-2, with 9 bases aligning to TRBD2. The CDR3 is made up of 16 amino acids. Germline lookup yields CDR1 GTSNPN and CDR2 SVGIG (reference sequence). Trimming took 3 bases from V and 6 from J; bases not matched to a gene: 11. The CDR3 nucleotides read TGTGCCTGGAGCCCCATGGCAGCGGGAGGACCCGGGGAGCTGTTTTTT. It yields the protein CAWSPMAAGGPGELFF.

The rearrangement joins TRBV19 to TRBJ2-1, with TRBD2 matching over 7 bases. V shed 8 bases and J 4 bases; nucleotides not matched to a gene: 2. The CDR3 spans 12 residues. Per the germline V gene, CDR1 is LNHDA and CDR2 is SQIVND (reference sequence). The CDR3 protein is CASRGLYNEQFF. For the CDR3, the DNA is TGTGCCAGTCGGGGACTATACAATGAGCAGTTCTTC.

Only one count was recorded for this clone. The chain combines TRBV11-2 with TRBJ1-6; D uncertain. Germline lookup yields CDR1 SGHAT and CDR2 FQNNGV. Trimming shortened V by 5 bases and J by 7 bases, and 15 bases separated the two germline ends. CDR3 length equals 15 residues. The CDR3 DNA reads as TGTGCCAGCAGCGAAACGGGGAATAGGAATTCACCCCTCCACTTT. Protein product: CASSETGNRNSPLHF.

CDR3 protein: CASSVSRDRASTEAFF. Written as DNA, the CDR3 is TGTGCCAGCAGCGTATCCCGGGACAGGGCTAGCACTGAAGCTTTCTTT. V gene TRBV9 combines with J gene TRBJ1-1; 9 nucleotides match TRBD1. The germline V gene encodes CDR1 SGDLS and CDR2 YYNGEE. Trimming cost V 1 base and J 4 bases; bases outside gene matches: 8. This CDR3 spans 16 amino acids.

The genes are TRBV6-1 and TRBJ2-1; D gene unclear. The CDR3 length is 13 residues. V lost 10 bases to trimming and J lost 3 bases, with 13 bases between them. Germline V gene lookup returns CDR1 MNHNS and CDR2 SASEGT. Here the CDR3 reads CATQGNDYNEQFF. The CDR3 DNA is TGTGCCACGCAAGGGAACGACTACAATGAGCAGTTCTTC.

The V call is TRBV6-6, the J call TRBJ2-5; 10 bases map to TRBD2. Germline V gives CDR1 MNHNY, CDR2 SVGAGI (reference sequence). Germline trimming cut 4 bases from V and 5 bases from J; bases unmatched to any gene: 7. This CDR3 is 15 amino acids long. The CDR3 DNA follows: TGTGCCAGCAGTTCCCTAGCGGGAGAAGGTGAGACCCAGTACTTC. This encodes CASSSLAGEGETQYF.

A single count supports this clone. The rearrangement links TRBV6-5 to TRBJ2-3; D might be TRBD2 (6 bases). The germline V gene encodes CDR1 MNHEY and CDR2 SVGAGI. V gave up 7 bases and J gave up 2 bases, with 13 bases separating them. This CDR3 is built from 14 residues. CDR3 in DNA: TGTGCCAGCACTGAGGCGGGGATCACAGATACGCAGTATTTT. This encodes CASTEAGITDTQYF.

This rearrangement joins TRBV28 to TRBJ2-2; TRBD1 aligns across 10 bases. Trimming cost V 2 bases and J 5 bases; bases outside gene matches: 5. CDR1 is MDHEN, CDR2 SYDVKM, per germline. This CDR3 has 16 amino acids. CDR3 residues: CASSLPGQGGTGELFF. The CDR3 region has the DNA TGTGCCAGCAGTTTACCCGGACAGGGGGGAACCGGGGAGCTGTTTTTT.

V usage is TRBV5-1 and J usage is TRBJ2-7, with D maybe TRBD2 (5 bases). CDR3 length equals 14 residues. The germline V gene encodes CDR1 SGHRS and CDR2 YFSETQ. The V end lost 0 bases, the J end lost 5 bases, and 12 bases lay between the germline ends. The CDR3 sequence: CASSLGGFGDEQYF. The CDR3 coding sequence is TGCGCCAGCAGCTTGGGAGGGTTCGGGGACGAGCAGTACTTC.

The rearrangement joins TRBV5-1 to TRBJ2-5, with TRBD1 matching 11 bases. The V and J ends lost 2 bases and 5 bases, in that order; junction bases with no gene match: 8. The CDR3 has 16 amino acids. Germline V CDR1 and CDR2: SGHRS, YFSETQ. CDR3 residues: CASSFSGTGGSETQYF. CDR3 bases: TGCGCCAGCAGCTTCTCCGGGACAGGGGGTTCGGAGACCCAGTACTTC.

This chain joins TRBV6-5 and TRBJ1-2, with D perhaps matching TRBD1 (5 bases). The germline V and J ends were trimmed by 8 bases and 2 bases, with 12 bases remaining between them. CDR1 and CDR2 (germline): MNHEY, SVGAGI. The CDR3 length is 13 residues. The CDR3 protein is CASRPDRNYGYTF. In DNA, the CDR3 is TGTGCCAGCCGCCCCGACAGAAACTATGGCTACACCTTC.

The chain is built from TRBV7-9 and TRBJ1-3; 7 nucleotides agree with TRBD1. The germline CDR1 and CDR2 sequences are SEHNR and FQNEAQ (reference sequence). CDR3 length: 15 residues. V shed 5 bases and J 8 bases; nucleotides not matched to a gene: 12. The CDR3 here is CASSDSQTGSDTIYF. The CDR3 DNA follows: TGTGCCAGCAGCGACTCTCAGACAGGGTCGGACACCATATATTTT.

This clone was seen ten or more times. This chain connects TRBV5-4 to TRBJ2-7; D is unclear. V lost 3 bases, J lost 3 bases, and 4 bases lay in between. There are 11 residues in the CDR3. Germline V gene sequence: CDR1 SGHNT, CDR2 YYREEE (reference sequence). The CDR3 sequence is CASSSFYEQYF. CDR3 nucleotides: TGTGCCAGCAGCTCCTTCTACGAGCAGTACTTC.

This sequence joins TRBV6-4 and TRBJ1-1, with D perhaps matching TRBD1 (6 bases). Germline CDR1 reads MRHNA; CDR2 reads SNTAGT. The CDR3 spans 14 residues. V was pared by 2 bases and J by 5 bases, with 12 bases between. The CDR3 region is CASSDKGDGTEAFF. The DNA for the CDR3 is TGTGCCAGCAGTGACAAGGGGGATGGAACTGAAGCTTTCTTT.

The chain combines TRBV19 with TRBJ1-6, with TRBD1 identical over 8 bases. The CDR3 spans 14 residues. V dropped 6 bases and J dropped 10; count of bases not matched to a gene: 8. Germline CDR1 and CDR2: LNHDA and SQIVND (reference sequence). The DNA for the CDR3 is TGTGCCAGTAGACAGGGGGAAATATGGTCACCCCTCCACTTT. This translates into CASRQGEIWSPLHF.

This clone was seen only a few times. Other nucleotide sequences from this sample produce the same CDR3. The gene calls are TRBV27 and TRBJ2-3; tentative D call: TRBD2 (5 bases). This CDR3 spans 17 amino acids. Trimming pared 3 bases from V and 0 bases from J, leaving 16 bases between. Per germline, CDR1 MNHEY and CDR2 SMNVEV (reference sequence). The CDR3 region is CASSFTAPGSSTDTQYF. The CDR3 DNA reads TGTGCCAGCAGTTTTACGGCGCCGGGGTCTAGCACAGATACGCAGTATTTT.

The CDR3 region has the DNA TGTGCCAGCAGTTTAAAACTAGCGGCGGACAATGAGCAGTTCTTC. Translated, it gives CASSLKLAADNEQFF. The rearrangement uses TRBV28 and TRBJ2-1; 8 bases match TRBD2. This CDR3 comprises 15 residues. Trimming removed 2 bases from V and 5 bases from J; junction bases left unmatched: 5. Germline V lookup: CDR1 MDHEN, CDR2 SYDVKM.

V usage is TRBV7-8 and J usage is TRBJ1-2; 8 bases agree with TRBD1. Germline V CDR1 and CDR2: SGHVS, FQNEAQ. After removal of 4 bases from V and 7 bases from J, the junction contained 11 bases not matched to a gene. CDR3 length: 15 amino acids. The CDR3 nucleotides are TGTGCCAGCAGCTCGGACCCAGGGGGCAGCGCTGGCTACACCTTC. This gives the protein CASSSDPGGSAGYTF.

The chain recombines TRBV27 with TRBJ1-1, with TRBD1 as a possible D gene (5 bases). From germline, CDR1 is MNHEY and CDR2 SMNVEV (reference sequence). The CDR3 extends over 15 amino acids. The ends were cut back, 8 bases at V and 5 bases at J, with 21 bases in the middle. The CDR3, as DNA: TGTGCCAGCTCAGGTCGTTCAGGGCGCGGGACTGAAGCTTTCTTT. This codes for CASSGRSGRGTEAFF.

V is TRBV7-8 and J is TRBJ2-7, with 11 positions matching TRBD1. CDR1 and CDR2 from the germline V gene are SGHVS and FQNEAQ. The J segment lost 0 bases and the V segment lost 1 base, leaving 8 bases of the junction unmatched. The CDR3 covers 18 residues. The CDR3 DNA is TGTGCCAGCAGCTTAGGTTTTCTGGGACAGGGGGACTCCTACGAGCAGTACTTC. As protein: CASSLGFLGQGDSYEQYF.

The gene calls are TRBV13 and TRBJ1-1; D gene ambiguous. Germline V lookup: CDR1 PRHDT, CDR2 FYEKMQ (reference sequence). The CDR3 is made up of 13 amino acids. V lost 5 bases and J lost 4, with 11 bases in between. The CDR3 protein is CASSLSRGTEAFF. DNA of the CDR3: TGTGCCAGCAGCCTGTCGAGAGGCACTGAAGCTTTCTTT.

Within the sample, this clone is medium-sized. V is TRBV7-8 and J is TRBJ2-7; D possibly corresponds to TRBD1 (6 bases). V was cut by 5 bases and J by 1 base, with 18 bases left in between. This CDR3 spans 16 amino acids. Germline V CDR1 and CDR2: SGHVS, FQNEAQ. The CDR3 nucleotides read TGTGCCAGCAGCCGTCCCAGAGGGACAATGTCCTACGAGCAGTACTTC. Translated: CASSRPRGTMSYEQYF.

This rearrangement joins TRBV7-8 to TRBJ1-5, with D unclear. Trimming left V 5 bases short and J 5 bases short, with 16 bases between. Germline V CDR1 and CDR2: SGHVS, FQNEAQ. This CDR3 has 15 residues. The CDR3 here is CASSAPGLGDQPQHF. CDR3 DNA: TGTGCCAGCAGCGCTCCGGGGTTAGGCGATCAGCCCCAGCATTTT.

This rearrangement joins TRBV25-1 to TRBJ2-6; a possible D gene is TRBD2 (6 bases). Looked up from germline, CDR1 is MGHDK and CDR2 is SYGVNS. Between the trimmed V and J ends, which lost 3 bases and 2 bases, there was a span of 14 bases. The CDR3 covers 17 residues. The CDR3 bases are TGTGCCAGCAGTGATTCGGGGGAGAAACCTGGGGCCAACGTCCTGACTTTC. Translating gives CASSDSGEKPGANVLTF. The complete variable domain, with remaining parts taken from reference TRBV25-1 and TRBJ2-6, reads EADIYQTPRYLVIGTGKKITLECSQTMGHDKMYWYQQDPGMELHLIHYSYGVNSTEKGDLSSESTVSRIRTEHFPLTLESARPSHTSQYLCASSDSGEKPGANVLTFGAGSRLTVL.